Below, 18 T cell receptor beta chains from the same sample are listed, as sequenced in a study of T cells expressing NK-cell markers. TCRdb reprocessed the 5' RACE reads; each CDR3 protein has one entry and no DNA is given. This table holds a few hundred thousand distinct CDR3 sequences. Sequenced sample: blood T cells: a sorted CD56 or NKG2C T cell subset, CD4+ or CD8+ T cells, or bulk PBMC T cells (not recorded which). The receptors here all came from a woman in her forties or fifties in good health.

The chain has TRBV30 and TRBJ1-1; with no DNA, the TCRdb D assignment of TRBD1 cannot be verified. Germline V gene lookup returns CDR1 GTSNPN and CDR2 SVGIG (reference sequence). The CDR3 length is 14 residues. The CDR3 sequence is CAWSVGQGNTEAFF.

CDR3 loop: CASRSASGRGGEQFF. The chain is built from TRBV28 and TRBJ2-1; there is no DNA to check the TCRdb D call of TRBD2. Germline V gene sequence: CDR1 MDHEN, CDR2 SYDVKM. The CDR3 contains 15 residues.

J is TRBJ1-1 and V is TRBV7-3; the D gene TCRdb calls, TRBD1, cannot be checked with no DNA. Germline V CDR1 and CDR2: SGHTA, FQGTGA. This CDR3 has 17 residues. CDR3 region: CASSGQGQGYMNTEAFF.

The V call is TRBV14, the J call TRBJ1-1. Germline CDR1 reads SGHDN; CDR2 reads FVKESK. The length of the CDR3 is 13 residues. CDR3 protein: CASSQAEFGIAFF.

V and J are TRBV7-3 and TRBJ2-5; TCRdb gives TRBD2 as the D gene, but with no DNA this cannot be confirmed. Germline-derived CDR1 and CDR2 are SGHTA and FQGTGA. CDR3 length: 13 residues. The CDR3 loop is CASSRTAPETQYF.

The chain combines TRBV5-1 with TRBJ2-5; TCRdb lists TRBD1, though no DNA is available to test this call. Germline CDR1 is SGHRS and CDR2 is YFSETQ. The CDR3 extends over 15 amino acids. CDR3 sequence: CASRRDTAKQETQYF.

The V gene is TRBV4-1, the J gene TRBJ2-1; without DNA, the TCRdb call of TRBD1 cannot be checked. This CDR3 is built from 15 residues. The germline V gene has CDR1 MGHRA and CDR2 YSYEKL. This CDR3 is CASSQEGTTYNEQFF.

The V call is TRBV4-1, the J call TRBJ1-1; checking the TCRdb D call of TRBD1 is not possible without DNA. Looked up from germline, CDR1 is MGHRA and CDR2 is YSYEKL. The CDR3 has 15 residues. CDR3: CASSQRGTVNTEAFF.

V gene TRBV24-1 combines with J gene TRBJ2-5. CDR1 and CDR2 (germline): KGHDR, SFDVKD. The CDR3 runs to 15 residues. CDR3 loop: CATSDRGGDQETQYF.

The chain carries TRBV6-8 and TRBJ2-5; TCRdb's assignment of TRBD2 cannot be checked, as there is no DNA. The CDR3 consists of 12 residues. Germline-derived CDR1 and CDR2 are MNHGY and SAAAGT. The CDR3 loop reads CASSYSRLAEYF.

The CDR3 loop is CASSATGFEKLFF. This sequence joins TRBV4-1 and TRBJ1-4. This CDR3 has 13 residues. CDR1 is MGHRA and CDR2 is YSYEKL in the germline V gene.

CDR3: CASSVGFKASGDNEQFF. This sequence joins TRBV9 and TRBJ2-1; the TRBD2 assignment by TCRdb is unverifiable without DNA. CDR3 length: 17 amino acids. Germline lookup yields CDR1 SGDLS and CDR2 YYNGEE.

The chain employs TRBV30 and TRBJ2-1. Germline V gives CDR1 GTSNPN, CDR2 SVGIG (reference sequence). There are 12 residues in the CDR3. The CDR3 sequence is CAWSVRDNEQFF. The whole variable domain, filled in from reference TRBV30 and TRBJ2-1, reads SQTIHQWPATLVQPVGSPLSLECTVEGTSNPNLYWYRQAAGRGLQLLFYSVGIGQISSEVPQNLSASRPQDRQFILSSKKLLLSDSGFYLCAWSVRDNEQFFGPGTRLTVL.

V and J are TRBV20-1 and TRBJ2-3; TCRdb's D call, TRBD2, is unchecked because there is no DNA. The V gene's germline CDR1 is DFQATT and CDR2 SNEGSKA (reference sequence). The CDR3 runs 14 residues. CDR3 protein: CSAKGLLFTDTQYF.

The rearrangement uses TRBV28 and TRBJ2-1. The V gene's germline CDR1 is MDHEN and CDR2 SYDVKM. The CDR3 has 12 residues. CDR3: CASSSPFGRQFF.

CDR3 region: CATRGRGTRQPQHF. V usage is TRBV7-2 and J usage is TRBJ1-5; TCRdb proposes TRBD1, but this gene call is untestable without DNA. The CDR3 is made up of 14 amino acids. Germline V gives CDR1 SGHTA, CDR2 FQGNSA.

This rearrangement joins TRBV7-2 to TRBJ2-3. The germline gives CDR1 SGHTA, CDR2 FQGNSA. There are 16 residues in the CDR3. This CDR3 reads CASSFRLAQSTDTQYF.

The chain couples TRBV5-1 to TRBJ2-2; the TRBD2 assignment by TCRdb is unverifiable without DNA. The CDR3 totals 15 residues. In germline, CDR1 is SGHRS, CDR2 YFSETQ. CDR3 loop: CASSLSSINTGELFF. The entire variable domain, with the rest obtained from reference TRBV5-1 and TRBJ2-2, is as follows: KAGVTQTPRYLIKTRGQQVTLSCSPISGHRSVSWYQQTPGQGLQFLFEYFSETQRNKGNFPGRFSGRQFSNSRSEMNVSTLELGDSALYLCASSLSSINTGELFFGEGSRLTVL.